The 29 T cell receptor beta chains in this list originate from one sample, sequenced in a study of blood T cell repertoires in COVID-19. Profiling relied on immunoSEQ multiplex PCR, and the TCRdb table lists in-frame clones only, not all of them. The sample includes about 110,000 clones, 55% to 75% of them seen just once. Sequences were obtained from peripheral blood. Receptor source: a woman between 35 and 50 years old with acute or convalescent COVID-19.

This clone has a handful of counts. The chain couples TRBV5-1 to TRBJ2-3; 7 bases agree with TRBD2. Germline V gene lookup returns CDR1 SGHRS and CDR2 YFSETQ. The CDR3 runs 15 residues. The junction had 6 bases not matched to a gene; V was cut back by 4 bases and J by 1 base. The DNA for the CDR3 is TGCGCCAGCAGCCCGGGGGGTTTCGGCACAGATACGCAGTATTTT. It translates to CASSPGGFGTDTQYF.

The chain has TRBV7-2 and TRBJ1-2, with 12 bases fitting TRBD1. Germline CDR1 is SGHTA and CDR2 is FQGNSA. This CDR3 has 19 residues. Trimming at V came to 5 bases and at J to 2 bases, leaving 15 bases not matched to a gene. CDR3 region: CASSPYWDRGHQSNYGYTF. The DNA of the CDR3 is TGTGCCAGCAGCCCTTACTGGGACAGGGGGCACCAATCCAACTATGGCTACACCTTC.

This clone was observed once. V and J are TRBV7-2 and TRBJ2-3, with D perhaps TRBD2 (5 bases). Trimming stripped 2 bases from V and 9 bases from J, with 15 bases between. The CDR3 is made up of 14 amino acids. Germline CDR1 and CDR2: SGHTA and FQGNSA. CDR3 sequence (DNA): TGTGCCAGCAGCTTATTGGGTGTGGAGGAGACGCAGTATTTT. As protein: CASSLLGVEETQYF.

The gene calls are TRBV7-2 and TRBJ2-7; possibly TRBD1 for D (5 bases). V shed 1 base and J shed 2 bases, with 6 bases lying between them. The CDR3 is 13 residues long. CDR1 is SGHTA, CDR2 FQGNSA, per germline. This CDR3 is CASSLGTTYEQYF. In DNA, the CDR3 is TGTGCCAGCAGCTTAGGGACAACCTACGAGCAGTACTTC.

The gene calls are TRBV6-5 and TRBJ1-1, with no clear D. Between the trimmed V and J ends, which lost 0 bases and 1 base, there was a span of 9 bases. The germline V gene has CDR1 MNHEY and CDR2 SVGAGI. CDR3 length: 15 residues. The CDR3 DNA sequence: TGTGCCAGCAGTTACTCGACGGCGGCGAACACTGAAGCTTTCTTT. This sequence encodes CASSYSTAANTEAFF.

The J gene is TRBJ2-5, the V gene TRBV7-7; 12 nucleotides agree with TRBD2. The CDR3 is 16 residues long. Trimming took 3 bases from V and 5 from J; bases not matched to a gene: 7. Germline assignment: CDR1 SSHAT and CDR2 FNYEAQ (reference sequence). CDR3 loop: CASSFELAGGSETQYF. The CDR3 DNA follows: TGTGCCAGCAGCTTTGAACTAGCGGGGGGATCGGAGACCCAGTACTTC.

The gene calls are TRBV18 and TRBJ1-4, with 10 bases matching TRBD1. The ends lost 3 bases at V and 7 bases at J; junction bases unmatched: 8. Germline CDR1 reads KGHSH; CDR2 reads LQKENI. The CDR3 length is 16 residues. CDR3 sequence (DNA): TGTGCCAGCTCACCGTCAATGACAGGGGGCGGTGAAAAACTGTTTTTT. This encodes CASSPSMTGGGEKLFF.

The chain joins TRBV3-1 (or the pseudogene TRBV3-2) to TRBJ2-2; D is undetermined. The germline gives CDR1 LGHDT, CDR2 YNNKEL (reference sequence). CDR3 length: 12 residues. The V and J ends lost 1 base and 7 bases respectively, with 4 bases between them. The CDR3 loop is CASSQVRGELFF. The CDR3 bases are TGTGCCAGCAGCCAAGTTCGCGGGGAGCTGTTTTTT.

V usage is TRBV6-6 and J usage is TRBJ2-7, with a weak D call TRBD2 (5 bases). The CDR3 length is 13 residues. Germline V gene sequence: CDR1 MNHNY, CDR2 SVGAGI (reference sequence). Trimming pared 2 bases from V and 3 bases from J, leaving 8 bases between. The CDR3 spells CASSYDGDYEQYF. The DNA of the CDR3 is TGTGCCAGCAGTTACGACGGGGACTACGAGCAGTACTTC.

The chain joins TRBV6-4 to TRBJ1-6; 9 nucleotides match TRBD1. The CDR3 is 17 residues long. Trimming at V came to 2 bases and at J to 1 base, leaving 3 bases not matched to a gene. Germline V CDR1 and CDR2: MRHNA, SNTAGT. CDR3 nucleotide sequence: TGTGCCAGCAGTGACAGGGACAGGGAGTCCTATAATTCACCCCTCCACTTT. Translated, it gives CASSDRDRESYNSPLHF.

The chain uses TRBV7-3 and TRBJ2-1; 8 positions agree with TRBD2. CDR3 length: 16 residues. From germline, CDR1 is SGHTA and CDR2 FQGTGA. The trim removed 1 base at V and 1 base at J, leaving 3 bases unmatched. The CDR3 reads CASSLKSGGSYNEQFF. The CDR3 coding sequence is TGTGCCAGCAGCTTAAAAAGCGGGGGTTCCTACAATGAGCAGTTCTTC. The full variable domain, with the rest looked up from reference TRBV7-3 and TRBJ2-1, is GAGVSQTPSNKVTEKGKYVELRCDPISGHTALYWYRQSLGQGPEFLIYFQGTGAADDSGLPNDRFFAVRPEGSVSTLKIQRTERGDSAVYLCASSLKSGGSYNEQFFGPGTRLTVL.

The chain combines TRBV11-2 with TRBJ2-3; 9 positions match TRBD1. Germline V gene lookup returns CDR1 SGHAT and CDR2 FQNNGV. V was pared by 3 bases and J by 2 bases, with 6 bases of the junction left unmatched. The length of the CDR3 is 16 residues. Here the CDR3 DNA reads TGTGCCAGCAGCTTCCTCCGGGACAGGGTCACAGATACGCAGTATTTT. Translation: CASSFLRDRVTDTQYF.

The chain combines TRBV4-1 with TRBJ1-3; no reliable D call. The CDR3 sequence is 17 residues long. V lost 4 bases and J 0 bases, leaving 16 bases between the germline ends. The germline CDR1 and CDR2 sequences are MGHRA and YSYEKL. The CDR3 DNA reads TGCGCCAGCAGCCGAGACCCTAGGATTCTCTCTGGAAACACCATATATTTT. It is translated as CASSRDPRILSGNTIYF.

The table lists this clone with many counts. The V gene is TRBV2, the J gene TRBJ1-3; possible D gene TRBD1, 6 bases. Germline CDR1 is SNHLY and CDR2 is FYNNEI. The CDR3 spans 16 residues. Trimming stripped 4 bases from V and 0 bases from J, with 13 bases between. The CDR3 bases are TGTGCCAGCAGTGTTTTGCAGGGGAGCTCTGGAAACACCATATATTTT. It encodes CASSVLQGSSGNTIYF. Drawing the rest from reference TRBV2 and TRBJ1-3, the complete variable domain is EPEVTQTPSHQVTQMGQEVILRCVPISNHLYFYWYRQILGQKVEFLVSFYNNEISEKSEIFDDQFSVERPDGSNFTLKIRSTKLEDSAMYFCASSVLQGSSGNTIYFGEGSWLTVV.

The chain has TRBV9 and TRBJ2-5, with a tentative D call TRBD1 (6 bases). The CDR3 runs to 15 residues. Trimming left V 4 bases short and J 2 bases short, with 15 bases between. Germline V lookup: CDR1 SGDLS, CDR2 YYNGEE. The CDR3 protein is CASSLSTGIQETQYF. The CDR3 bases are TGTGCCAGCAGCCTAAGCACAGGGATTCAAGAGACCCAGTACTTC.

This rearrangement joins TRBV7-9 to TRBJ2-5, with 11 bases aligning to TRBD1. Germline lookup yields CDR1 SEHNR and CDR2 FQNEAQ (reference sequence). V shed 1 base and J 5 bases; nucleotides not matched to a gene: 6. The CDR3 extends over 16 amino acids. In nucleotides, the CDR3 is TGTGCCAGCAGCTTAGGGAGGACAGGGGGCAGCGAGACCCAGTACTTC. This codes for CASSLGRTGGSETQYF.

Here the CDR3 reads CASSPPAGDGNTIYF. Here the CDR3 DNA reads TGTGCCAGCTCACCACCAGCGGGCGACGGAAACACCATATATTTT. The chain couples TRBV18 to TRBJ1-3; D is unresolved. Trimming shortened V by 0 bases and J by 4 bases, and 10 bases separated the two germline ends. Germline V gene data show CDR1 as KGHSH and CDR2 as LQKENI. There are 15 residues in the CDR3.

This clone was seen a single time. CDR3 DNA sequence: TGCAGCGTTGAATCCCTGTATGTCAGAGAGACCCAGTACTTC. Translation gives CSVESLYVRETQYF. The V gene is TRBV29-1, the J gene TRBJ2-5, with D uncertain. This CDR3 is built from 14 residues. Per germline, CDR1 SQVTM and CDR2 ANQGSEA. V lost 2 bases to trimming and J lost 4 bases, with 14 bases between them.

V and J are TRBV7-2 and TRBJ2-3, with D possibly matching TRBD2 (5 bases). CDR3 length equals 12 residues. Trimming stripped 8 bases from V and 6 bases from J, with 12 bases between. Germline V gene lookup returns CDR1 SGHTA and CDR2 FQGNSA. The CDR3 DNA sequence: TGTGCCAGCCGCGGGCCCTCCGATACGCAGTATTTT. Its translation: CASRGPSDTQYF.

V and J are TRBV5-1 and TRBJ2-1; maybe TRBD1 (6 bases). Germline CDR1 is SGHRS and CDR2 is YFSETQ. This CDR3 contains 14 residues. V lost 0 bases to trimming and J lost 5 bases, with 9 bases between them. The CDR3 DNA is TGCGCCAGCAGCTTGGTTGGACAGAACAATGAGCAGTTCTTC. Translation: CASSLVGQNNEQFF. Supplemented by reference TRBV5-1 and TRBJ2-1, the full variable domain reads KAGVTQTPRYLIKTRGQQVTLSCSPISGHRSVSWYQQTPGQGLQFLFEYFSETQRNKGNFPGRFSGRQFSNSRSEMNVSTLELGDSALYLCASSLVGQNNEQFFGPGTRLTVL.

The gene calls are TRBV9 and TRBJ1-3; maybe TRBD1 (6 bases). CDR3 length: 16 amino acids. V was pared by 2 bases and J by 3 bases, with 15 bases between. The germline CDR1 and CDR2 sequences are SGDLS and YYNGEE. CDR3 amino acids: CASSVAQGILGNTIYF. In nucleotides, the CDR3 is TGTGCCAGCAGCGTCGCACAGGGTATTCTTGGAAACACCATATATTTT. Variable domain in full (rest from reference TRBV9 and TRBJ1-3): DSGVTQTPKHLITATGQRVTLRCSPRSGDLSVYWYQQSLDQGLQFLIQYYNGEERAKGNILERFSAQQFPDLHSELNLSSLELGDSALYFCASSVAQGILGNTIYFGEGSWLTVV.

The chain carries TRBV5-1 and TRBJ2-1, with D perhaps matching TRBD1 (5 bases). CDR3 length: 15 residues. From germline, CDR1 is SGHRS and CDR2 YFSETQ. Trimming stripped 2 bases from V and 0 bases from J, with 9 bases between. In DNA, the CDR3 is TGCGCCAGCAGCTTATCAGACAGCTCCTACAATGAGCAGTTCTTC. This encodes CASSLSDSSYNEQFF.

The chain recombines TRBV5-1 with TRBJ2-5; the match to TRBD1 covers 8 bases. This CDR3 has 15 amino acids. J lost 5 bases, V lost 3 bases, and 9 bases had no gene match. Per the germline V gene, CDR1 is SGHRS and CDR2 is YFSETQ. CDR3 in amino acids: CASSYSSGGLETQYF. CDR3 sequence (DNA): TGCGCCAGCAGCTACTCCTCAGGGGGCCTGGAGACCCAGTACTTC. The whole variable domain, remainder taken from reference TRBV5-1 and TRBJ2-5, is KAGVTQTPRYLIKTRGQQVTLSCSPISGHRSVSWYQQTPGQGLQFLFEYFSETQRNKGNFPGRFSGRQFSNSRSEMNVSTLELGDSALYLCASSYSSGGLETQYFGPGTRLLVL.

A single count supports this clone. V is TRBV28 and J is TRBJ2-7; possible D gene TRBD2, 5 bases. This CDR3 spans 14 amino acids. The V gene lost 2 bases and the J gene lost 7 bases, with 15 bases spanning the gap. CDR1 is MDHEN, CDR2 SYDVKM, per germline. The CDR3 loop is CASSLEGPGREQYF. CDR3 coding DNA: TGTGCCAGCAGTTTAGAAGGACCGGGGAGAGAGCAGTACTTC.

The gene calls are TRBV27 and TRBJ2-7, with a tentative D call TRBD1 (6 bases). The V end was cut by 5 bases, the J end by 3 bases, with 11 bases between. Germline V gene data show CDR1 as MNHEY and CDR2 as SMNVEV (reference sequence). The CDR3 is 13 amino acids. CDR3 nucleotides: TGTGCCAGCAGTCTAAAACAGGGCTACGAGCAGTACTTC. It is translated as CASSLKQGYEQYF.

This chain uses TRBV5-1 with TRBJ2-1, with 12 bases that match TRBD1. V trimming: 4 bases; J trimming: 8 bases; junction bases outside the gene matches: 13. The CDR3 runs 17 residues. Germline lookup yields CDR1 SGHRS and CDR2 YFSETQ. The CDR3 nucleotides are TGCGCCAGCAGCGTCGACCCTCCGGGGGACAGGGGGCATGAGCAGTTCTTC. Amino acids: CASSVDPPGDRGHEQFF. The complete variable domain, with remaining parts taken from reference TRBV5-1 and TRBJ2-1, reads KAGVTQTPRYLIKTRGQQVTLSCSPISGHRSVSWYQQTPGQGLQFLFEYFSETQRNKGNFPGRFSGRQFSNSRSEMNVSTLELGDSALYLCASSVDPPGDRGHEQFFGPGTRLTVL.

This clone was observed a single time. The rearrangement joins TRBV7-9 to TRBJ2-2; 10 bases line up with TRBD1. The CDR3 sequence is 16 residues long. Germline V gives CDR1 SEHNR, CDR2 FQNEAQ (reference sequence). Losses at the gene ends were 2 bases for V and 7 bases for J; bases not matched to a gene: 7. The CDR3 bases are TGTGCCAGCAGCTTACCGACAGGGGGCGCGGGCGGGGAGCTGTTTTTT. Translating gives CASSLPTGGAGGELFF.

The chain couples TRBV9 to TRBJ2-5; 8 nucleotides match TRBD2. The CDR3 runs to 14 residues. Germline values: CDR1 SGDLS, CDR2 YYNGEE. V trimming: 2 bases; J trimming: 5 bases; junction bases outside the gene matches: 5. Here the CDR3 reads CASSVSGGRETQYF. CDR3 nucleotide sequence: TGTGCCAGCAGCGTGAGCGGGGGTAGGGAGACCCAGTACTTC.

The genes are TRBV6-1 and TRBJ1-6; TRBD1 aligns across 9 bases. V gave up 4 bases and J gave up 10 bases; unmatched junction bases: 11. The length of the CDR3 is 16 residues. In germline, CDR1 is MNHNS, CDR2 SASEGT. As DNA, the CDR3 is TGTGCCAGCAGTGGGGGACAGGGAGAGGTTTCCTCACCCCTCCACTTT. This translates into CASSGGQGEVSSPLHF.